This TCR beta chain was recorded in a study of vaccination and CD4 T cells after COVID-19. Points from the study as a whole: Post-vaccination reactive clonotypes (median roughly 40) did not differ significantly from post-infection (around 23). Analysis of convalescent patients found that 304 of 307 vaccine-specific clones were spike mono-reactive.

This clonotype was counted between two and nine times. The antigen is not known. The Oncomine TCR Beta short-read assay sequenced DNA from cultured CD4+ T cells. MiXCR, run by TCRdb on the PCR reads, gives a single entry per CDR3 protein. Of some 18,000 distinct CDR3 sequences listed, roughly 50% are singletons. The CDR3 covers 16 residues. V gave up 5 bases and J gave up 1 base, with 17 bases separating them. In germline, CDR1 is SGHVS, CDR2 FQNEAQ. Described treatment: roughly 11-day PBMC culture with coronavirus spike peptide pools or control peptides (ViraFEST assay). ViraFEST expanded antigen-specific T cells with peptide pools, then sequenced TCRs.

This TCR came from a human donor who had recovered from COVID-19. The V call is TRBV7-8, the J call TRBJ1-2; unclear D gene. The specimen comprised CD4+ T cells from blood, cultured in vitro, sampled after SARS-CoV-2 vaccination. The CDR3 sequence is CASSQRDTLYNYGYTF. DNA of the CDR3: TGTGCCAGCAGCCAAAGAGACACCTTATATAACTATGGCTACACCTTC.